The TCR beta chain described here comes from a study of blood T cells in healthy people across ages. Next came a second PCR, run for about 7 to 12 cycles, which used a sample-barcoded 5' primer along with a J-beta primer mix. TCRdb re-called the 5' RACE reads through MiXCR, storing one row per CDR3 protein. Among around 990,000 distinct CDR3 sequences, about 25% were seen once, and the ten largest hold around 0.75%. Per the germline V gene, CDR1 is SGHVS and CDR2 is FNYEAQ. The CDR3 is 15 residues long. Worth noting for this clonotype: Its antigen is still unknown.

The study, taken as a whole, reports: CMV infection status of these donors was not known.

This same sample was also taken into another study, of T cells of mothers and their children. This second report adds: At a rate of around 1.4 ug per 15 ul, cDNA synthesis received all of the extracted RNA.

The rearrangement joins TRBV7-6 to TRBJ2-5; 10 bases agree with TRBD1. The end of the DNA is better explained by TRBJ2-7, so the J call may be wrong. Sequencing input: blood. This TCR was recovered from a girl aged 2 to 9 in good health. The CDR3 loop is CASSPTRQGANEQYF. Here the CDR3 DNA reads TGTGCCAGCAGCCCCACCCGACAGGGGGCAAACGAGCAGTACTTC.